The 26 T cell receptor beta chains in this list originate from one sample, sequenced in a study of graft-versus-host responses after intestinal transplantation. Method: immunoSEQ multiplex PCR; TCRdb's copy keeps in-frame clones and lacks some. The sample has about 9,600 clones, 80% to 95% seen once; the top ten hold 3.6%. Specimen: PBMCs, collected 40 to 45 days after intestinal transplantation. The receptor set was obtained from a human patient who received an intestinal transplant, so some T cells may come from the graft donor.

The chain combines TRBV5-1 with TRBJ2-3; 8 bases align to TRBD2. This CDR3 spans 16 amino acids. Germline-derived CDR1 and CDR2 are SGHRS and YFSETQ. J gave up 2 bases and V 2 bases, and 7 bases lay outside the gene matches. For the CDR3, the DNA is TGCGCCAGCAGCTTCCCGAGCGGGGGTACCACAGATACGCAGTATTTT. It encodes CASSFPSGGTTDTQYF.

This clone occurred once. This CDR3 reads CAISQTGQTEQYF. The DNA for the CDR3 is TGTGCCATCAGTCAAACGGGACAAACCGAGCAGTACTTC. The chain recombines TRBV10-3 with TRBJ2-7; D is possibly TRBD1 (6 bases). Trimming took 5 bases from V and 6 from J, leaving 14 bases between them. Germline V gives CDR1 ENHRY, CDR2 SYGVKD. The CDR3 runs to 13 residues.

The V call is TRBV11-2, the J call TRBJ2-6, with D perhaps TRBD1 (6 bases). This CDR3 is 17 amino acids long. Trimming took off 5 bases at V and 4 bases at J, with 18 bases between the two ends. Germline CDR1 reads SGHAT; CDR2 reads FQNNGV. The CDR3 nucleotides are TGTGCCAGCAGCACTATGACAGGCCAGGCGGGGGCCAACGTCCTGACTTTC. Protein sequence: CASSTMTGQAGANVLTF. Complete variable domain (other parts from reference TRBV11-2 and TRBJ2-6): EAGVAQSPRYKIIEKRQSVAFWCNPISGHATLYWYQQILGQGPKLLIQFQNNGVVDDSQLPKDRFSAERLKGVDSTLKIQPAKLEDSAVYLCASSTMTGQAGANVLTFGAGSRLTVL.

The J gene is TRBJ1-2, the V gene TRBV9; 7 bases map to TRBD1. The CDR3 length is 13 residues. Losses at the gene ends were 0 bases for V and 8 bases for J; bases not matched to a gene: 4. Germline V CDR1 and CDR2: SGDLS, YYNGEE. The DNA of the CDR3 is TGTGCCAGCAGCGTAGGGACAGGAGACGGCTACACCTTC. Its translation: CASSVGTGDGYTF.

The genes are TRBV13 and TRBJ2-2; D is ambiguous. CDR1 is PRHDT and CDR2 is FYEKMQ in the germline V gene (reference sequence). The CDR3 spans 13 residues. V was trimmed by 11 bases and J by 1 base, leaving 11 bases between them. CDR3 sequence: CAGKEGNTGELFF. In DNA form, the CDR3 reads TGTGCCGGCAAGGAAGGGAACACCGGGGAGCTGTTTTTT. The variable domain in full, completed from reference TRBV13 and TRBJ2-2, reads AAGVIQSPRHLIKEKRETATLKCYPIPRHDTVYWYQQGPGQDPQFLISFYEKMQSDKGSIPDRFSAQQFSDYHSELNMSSLELGDSALYFCAGKEGNTGELFFGEGSRLTVL.

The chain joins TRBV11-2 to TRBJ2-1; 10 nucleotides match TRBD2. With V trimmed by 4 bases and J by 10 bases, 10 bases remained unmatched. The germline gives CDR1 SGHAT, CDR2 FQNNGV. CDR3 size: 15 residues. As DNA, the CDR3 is TGTGCCAGCAGCTCAAGCGGGGGGGCATGGGCCGAGCAGTTCTTC. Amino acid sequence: CASSSSGGAWAEQFF.

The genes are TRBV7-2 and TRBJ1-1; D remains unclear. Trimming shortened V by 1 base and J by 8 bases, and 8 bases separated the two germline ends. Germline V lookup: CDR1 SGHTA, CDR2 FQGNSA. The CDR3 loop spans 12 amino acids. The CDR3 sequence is CASSLVGDEAFF. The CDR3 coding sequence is TGTGCCAGCAGCTTAGTGGGAGACGAAGCTTTCTTT. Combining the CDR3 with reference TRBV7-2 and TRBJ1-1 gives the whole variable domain GAGVSQSPSNKVTEKGKDVELRCDPISGHTALYWYRQSLGQGLEFLIYFQGNSAPDKSGLPSDRFSAERTGGSVSTLTIQRTQQEDSAVYLCASSLVGDEAFFGQGTRLTVV.

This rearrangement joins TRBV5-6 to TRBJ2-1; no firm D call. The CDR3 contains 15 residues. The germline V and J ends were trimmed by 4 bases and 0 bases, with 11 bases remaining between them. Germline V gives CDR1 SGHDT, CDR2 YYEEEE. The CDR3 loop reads CASSEDGSSYNEQFF. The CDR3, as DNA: TGTGCCAGCAGCGAGGACGGTAGCTCCTACAATGAGCAGTTCTTC.

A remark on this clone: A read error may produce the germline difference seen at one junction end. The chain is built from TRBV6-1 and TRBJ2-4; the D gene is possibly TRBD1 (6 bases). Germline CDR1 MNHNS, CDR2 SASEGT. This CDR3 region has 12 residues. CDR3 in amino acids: CASSEGPGTSLF. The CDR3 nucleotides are TGTGCCAGCAGTGAAGGGCCGGGGACATCCCTTTTC.

The CDR3 here is CASSRGDTDTQYF. The CDR3 coding sequence is TGCGCCAGCAGCCGTGGTGACACAGATACGCAGTATTTT. This rearrangement joins TRBV4-1 to TRBJ2-3; no clear D gene. The CDR3 is 13 residues long. CDR1 MGHRA and CDR2 YSYEKL come from the germline V gene. V was clipped by 4 bases and J by 2 bases, with 7 bases between them.

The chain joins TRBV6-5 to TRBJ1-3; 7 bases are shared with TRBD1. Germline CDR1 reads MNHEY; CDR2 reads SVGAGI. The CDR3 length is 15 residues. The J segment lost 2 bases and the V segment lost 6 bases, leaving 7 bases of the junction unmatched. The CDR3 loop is CASRTGTAPGNTIYF. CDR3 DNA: TGTGCCAGCAGGACCGGGACAGCACCTGGAAACACCATATATTTT.

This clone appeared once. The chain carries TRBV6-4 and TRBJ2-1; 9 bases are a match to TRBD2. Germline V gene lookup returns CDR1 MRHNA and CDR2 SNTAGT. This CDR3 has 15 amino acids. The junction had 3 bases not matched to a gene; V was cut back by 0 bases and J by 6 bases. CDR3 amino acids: CASSDSAGGANEQFF. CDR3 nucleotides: TGTGCCAGCAGTGACTCCGCGGGGGGGGCCAATGAGCAGTTCTTC.

In DNA, the CDR3 is TGTGCCAGCAGCCCGGGGGTGACCCAGTACTTC. It is translated as CASSPGVTQYF. The chain uses TRBV5-8 and TRBJ2-5; tentative D call: TRBD2 (6 bases). Germline values: CDR1 SGHTS, CDR2 YDEGEE. V was cut by 4 bases and J by 7 bases, with 8 bases left in between. The CDR3 consists of 11 residues.

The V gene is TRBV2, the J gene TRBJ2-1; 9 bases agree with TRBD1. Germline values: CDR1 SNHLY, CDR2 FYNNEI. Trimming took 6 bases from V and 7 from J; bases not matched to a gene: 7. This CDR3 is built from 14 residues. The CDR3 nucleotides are TGTGCCAGCAGGGACAGGGGAGGTTGGAATGAGCAGTTCTTC. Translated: CASRDRGGWNEQFF.

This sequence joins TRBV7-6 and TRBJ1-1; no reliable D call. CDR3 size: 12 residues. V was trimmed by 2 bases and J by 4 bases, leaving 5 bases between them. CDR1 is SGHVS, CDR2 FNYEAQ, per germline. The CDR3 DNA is TGTGCCAGCAGCTTATGGGGCACTGAAGCTTTCTTT. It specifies CASSLWGTEAFF.

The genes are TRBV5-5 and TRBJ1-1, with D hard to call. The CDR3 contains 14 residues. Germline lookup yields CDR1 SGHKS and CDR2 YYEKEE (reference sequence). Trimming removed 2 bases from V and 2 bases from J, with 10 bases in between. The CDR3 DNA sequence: TGTGCCAGCAGCTTTTTGGATGGTAACACTGAAGCTTTCTTT. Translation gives CASSFLDGNTEAFF.

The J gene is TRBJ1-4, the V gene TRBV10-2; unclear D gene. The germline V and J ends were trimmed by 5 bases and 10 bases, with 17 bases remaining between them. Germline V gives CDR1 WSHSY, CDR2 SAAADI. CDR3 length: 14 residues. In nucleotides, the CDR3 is TGCGCCAGCAGTCTGGGTCCTAGTATGGGAAAACTGTTTTTT. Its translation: CASSLGPSMGKLFF.

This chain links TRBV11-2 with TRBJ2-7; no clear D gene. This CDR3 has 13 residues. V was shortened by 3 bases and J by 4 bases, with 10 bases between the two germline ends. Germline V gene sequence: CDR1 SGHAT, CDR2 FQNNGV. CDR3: CASSLFADYEQYF. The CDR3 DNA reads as TGTGCCAGCAGCTTGTTCGCGGATTACGAGCAGTACTTC.

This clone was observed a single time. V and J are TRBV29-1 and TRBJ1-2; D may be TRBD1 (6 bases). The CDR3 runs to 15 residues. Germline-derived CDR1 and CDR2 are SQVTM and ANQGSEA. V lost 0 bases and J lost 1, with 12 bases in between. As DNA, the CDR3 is TGCAGCGTTGAAGATCTCGGGACACTTAACTATGGCTACACCTTC. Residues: CSVEDLGTLNYGYTF.

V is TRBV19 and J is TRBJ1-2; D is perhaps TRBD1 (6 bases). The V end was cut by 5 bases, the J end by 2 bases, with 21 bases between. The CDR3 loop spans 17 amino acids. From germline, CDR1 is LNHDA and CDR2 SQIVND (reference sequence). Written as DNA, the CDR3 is TGTGCCAGTAGTCGCCCAACCCTCAGGGGCCCAAACTATGGCTACACCTTC. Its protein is CASSRPTLRGPNYGYTF.

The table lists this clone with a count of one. In DNA, the CDR3 is TGTGCCAGCAGCCATAAGGGCACCACGGGGGCGAGGGATGGCTACACCTTC. Translation: CASSHKGTTGARDGYTF. The chain has TRBV14 and TRBJ1-2, with a weak D call TRBD1 (6 bases). CDR3 length equals 17 residues. The germline V gene encodes CDR1 SGHDN and CDR2 FVKESK. V gave up 3 bases and J gave up 6 bases, with 23 bases separating them. The full variable domain, with the rest looked up from reference TRBV14 and TRBJ1-2, is EAGVTQFPSHSVIEKGQTVTLRCDPISGHDNLYWYRRVMGKEIKFLLHFVKESKQDESGMPNNRFLAERTGGTYSTLKVQPAELEDSGVYFCASSHKGTTGARDGYTFGSGTRLTVV.

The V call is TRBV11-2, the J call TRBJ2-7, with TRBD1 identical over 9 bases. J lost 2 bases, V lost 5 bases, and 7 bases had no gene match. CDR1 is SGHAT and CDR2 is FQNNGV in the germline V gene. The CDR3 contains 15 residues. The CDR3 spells CASSPRQGVPYEQYF. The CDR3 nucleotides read TGTGCCAGCAGCCCCCGACAGGGGGTCCCCTACGAGCAGTACTTC.

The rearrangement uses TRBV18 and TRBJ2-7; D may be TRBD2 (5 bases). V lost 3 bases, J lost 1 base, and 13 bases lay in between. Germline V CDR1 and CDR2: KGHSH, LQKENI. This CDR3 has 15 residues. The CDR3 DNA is TGTGCCAGCTCACCGGTTGAGGGCGGATCCTACGAGCAGTACTTC. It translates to CASSPVEGGSYEQYF.

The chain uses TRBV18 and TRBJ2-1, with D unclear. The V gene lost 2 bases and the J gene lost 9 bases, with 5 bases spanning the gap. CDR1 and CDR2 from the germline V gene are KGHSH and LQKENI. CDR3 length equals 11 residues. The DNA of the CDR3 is TGTGCCAGCTCACCAACCGGTGAGCAGTTCTTC. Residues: CASSPTGEQFF.

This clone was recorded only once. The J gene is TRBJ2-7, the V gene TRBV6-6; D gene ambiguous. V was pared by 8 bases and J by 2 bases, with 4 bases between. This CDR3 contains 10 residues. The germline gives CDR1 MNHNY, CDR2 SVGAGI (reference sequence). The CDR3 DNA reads TGTGCCAGCGGTGCCTACGAGCAGTACTTC. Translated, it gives CASGAYEQYF.

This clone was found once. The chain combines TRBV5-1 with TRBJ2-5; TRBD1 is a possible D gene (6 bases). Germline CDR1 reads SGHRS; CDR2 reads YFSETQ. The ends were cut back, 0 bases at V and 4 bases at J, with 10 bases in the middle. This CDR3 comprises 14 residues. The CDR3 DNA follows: TGCGCCAGCAGCTTGGGCCAGGGGAGAGAGACCCAGTACTTC. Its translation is CASSLGQGRETQYF.